This TCR beta chain appears in the sequencing data of a study of blood T cells in healthy people across ages. The CDR3 totals 15 residues. Per germline, CDR1 SEHNR and CDR2 FQNEAQ (reference sequence). A sample-barcoded 5' primer and a J-beta primer mix were used in a second PCR of roughly 6 to 12 cycles. Each cDNA molecule received a tag from a template-switch adaptor that had 12 random nucleotides. From the 5' RACE reads, TCRdb called clonotypes with MiXCR, one entry per CDR3 protein. The table has about 930,000 distinct CDR3 sequences, almost 30% seen once. This sample also appeared in a second study, on T cells of mothers and their children. That paper notes: No persistent microchimeric T cell clones were detected at 95 to 100 clones per million clonotypes sensitivity.

This chain uses TRBV7-9 with TRBJ2-4; 10 bases line up with TRBD1. The DNA end favors TRBJ2-7, so the J call may be wrong. The sequencing sample was made of blood. The source is a woman between 40 and 55 years old in good health. The CDR3 here is CASSLETGGWYEQYF. DNA for the CDR3: TGTGCCAGCAGCTTAGAGACAGGGGGCTGGTACGAGCAGTACTTC.